These 14 T cell receptor beta chains came from one sample sequenced in a study of neurological immune-mediated disorders. TCRdb processed the 5' RACE reads anew with MiXCR; each CDR3 protein has one entry. The sample contains about 55,000 distinct CDR3 sequences, more than 4% of which appear only once. Sequencing used PBMCs. The receptors come from a man over 45 with multiple sclerosis.

This clonotype was picked up many times. This CDR3 reads CASSSGLAGVGETQYF. The CDR3 DNA follows: TGCGCCAGCAGCTCCGGACTAGCGGGGGTTGGAGAGACCCAGTACTTC. The chain couples TRBV5-1 to TRBJ2-5; 13 nucleotides align to TRBD2. Germline CDR1 and CDR2: SGHRS and YFSETQ. This CDR3 is built from 16 residues. Unmatched junction bases numbered 6, after V lost 3 bases and J lost 4 bases.

Many counts were recorded for this clonotype. The V and J genes are TRBV20-1 and TRBJ2-7, with D possibly TRBD1 on 5 matching bases. The V gene lost 7 bases and the J gene lost 7 bases, with 23 bases spanning the gap. CDR3 length: 14 residues. Per the germline V gene, CDR1 is DFQATT and CDR2 is SNEGSKA (reference sequence). CDR3 bases: TGCAGTGTCCCTCCCGGCTACCCTAGGGGAGAGCAGTACTTC. Translated: CSVPPGYPRGEQYF.

This clonotype was counted ten times or more. The CDR3 loop is CASSAGTPNRSYNEQFF. Here the CDR3 DNA reads TGCGCCAGCAGCGCGGGGACCCCAAATCGGTCCTACAATGAGCAGTTCTTC. This chain connects TRBV5-1 to TRBJ2-1; tentative D call: TRBD2 (6 bases). The CDR3 loop spans 17 amino acids. Germline assignment: CDR1 SGHRS and CDR2 YFSETQ. V lost 4 bases to trimming and J lost 1 base, with 18 bases between them. Complete variable domain (other parts from reference TRBV5-1 and TRBJ2-1): KAGVTQTPRYLIKTRGQQVTLSCSPISGHRSVSWYQQTPGQGLQFLFEYFSETQRNKGNFPGRFSGRQFSNSRSEMNVSTLELGDSALYLCASSAGTPNRSYNEQFFGPGTRLTVL.

The sample holds many counts of this clonotype. This chain connects TRBV4-2 to TRBJ1-2, with D tentatively TRBD1 (5 bases). The CDR3 is made up of 16 amino acids. Germline CDR1 reads LGHNA; CDR2 reads YNFKEQ. Deletions cut 1 base from V and 0 bases from J, with 12 bases between. The CDR3 DNA sequence: TGTGCCAGCAGCCAAGGGGGCAGCCAGACTAACTATGGCTACACCTTC. Translation: CASSQGGSQTNYGYTF.

At least ten counts were recorded for this clonotype. V usage is TRBV3-1 and J usage is TRBJ2-5, with no clear D. The CDR3 covers 13 residues. Trimming stripped 4 bases from V and 5 bases from J, with 11 bases between. Germline-derived CDR1 and CDR2 are LGHDT and YNNKEL (reference sequence). The CDR3 nucleotides are TGTGCCAGCAGCCCTACTGTCCGGGAGACCCAGTACTTC. Translating it yields CASSPTVRETQYF.

This clonotype was observed at least ten times. V usage is TRBV5-1 and J usage is TRBJ1-1; D perhaps matches TRBD1 (5 bases). Germline CDR1 is SGHRS and CDR2 is YFSETQ. Trimming left V 2 bases short and J 1 base short, with 9 bases between. CDR3 length: 14 residues. In nucleotides, the CDR3 is TGCGCCAGCAGCTTCCTGACAGAGAACACTGAAGCTTTCTTT. It yields the protein CASSFLTENTEAFF.

This clonotype is labeled medium-sized. V gene TRBV5-1 combines with J gene TRBJ1-3; no firm D call. Deletions cut 0 bases from V and 3 bases from J, with 7 bases between. Germline V gene sequence: CDR1 SGHRS, CDR2 YFSETQ. The length of the CDR3 is 14 residues. Here the CDR3 DNA reads TGCGCCAGCAGCTTGGAGCCAGTTGGAAACACCATATATTTT. It translates to CASSLEPVGNTIYF.

This clonotype was seen repeatedly, ten times or more. The rearrangement links TRBV10-2 to TRBJ2-5, with TRBD1 as a possible D gene (5 bases). Germline CDR1 is WSHSY and CDR2 is SAAADI. V gave up 10 bases and J gave up 3 bases, with 15 bases separating them. CDR3 length: 13 residues. Written as DNA, the CDR3 is TGCGCCACTCTCCGCAGGGTAAAAGAGACCCAGTACTTC. Protein: CATLRRVKETQYF.

Ten or more counts support this clonotype. The V gene is TRBV20-1, the J gene TRBJ2-4; possible D gene TRBD2, 6 bases. The CDR3 extends over 13 amino acids. Looked up from germline, CDR1 is DFQATT and CDR2 is SNEGSKA (reference sequence). Deletions cut 1 base from V and 8 bases from J, with 12 bases between. The CDR3 coding sequence is TGCAGTGCTAGAGGGGGCTGGGAGGACATTCAGTACTTC. It yields the protein CSARGGWEDIQYF.

This clonotype was seen ten or more times. The chain uses TRBV7-9 and TRBJ2-3, with unresolved D. Germline-derived CDR1 and CDR2 are SEHNR and FQNEAQ (reference sequence). The germline V and J ends were trimmed by 5 bases and 1 base, with 16 bases remaining between them. The CDR3 covers 16 residues. This CDR3 reads CASSDRTGKGTDTQYF. Written as DNA, the CDR3 is TGTGCCAGCAGCGACCGAACTGGAAAAGGCACAGATACGCAGTATTTT. Full variable domain (remainder filled in from reference TRBV7-9 and TRBJ2-3): DTGVSQNPRHKITKRGQNVTFRCDPISEHNRLYWYRQTLGQGPEFLTYFQNEAQLEKSRLLSDRFSAERPKGSFSTLEIQRTEQGDSAMYLCASSDRTGKGTDTQYFGPGTRLTVL.

This clonotype was found many times. Relative to the germline gene, one junction end is altered; a read error may explain this. This sequence joins TRBV4-2 and TRBJ1-5; D ambiguous. From germline, CDR1 is LGHNA and CDR2 YNFKEQ. The CDR3 has 15 amino acids. In nucleotides, the CDR3 is TGTGCCAGCAGCCAAAATTCCGGGGTAAGTCAGCCCCAGAATTTT. The encoded protein is CASSQNSGVSQPQNF.

A few counts support this clonotype. V usage is TRBV5-5 and J usage is TRBJ2-7, with a weak D call TRBD2 (6 bases). V gave up 4 bases and J gave up 5 bases, with 19 bases separating them. The CDR3 spans 15 residues. Germline CDR1 and CDR2: SGHKS and YYEKEE (reference sequence). CDR3: CASSNPGLKRDEQYF. The CDR3 DNA sequence: TGTGCCAGCAGCAATCCGGGACTTAAACGTGACGAGCAGTACTTC. Based on the CDR3 plus reference TRBV5-5 and TRBJ2-7, the full variable domain is DAGVTQSPTHLIKTRGQQVTLRCSPISGHKSVSWYQQVLGQGPQFIFQYYEKEERGRGNFPDRFSARQFPNYSSELNVNALLLGDSALYLCASSNPGLKRDEQYFGPGTRLTVT.

There are many counts of this clonotype. The V and J genes are TRBV29-1 and TRBJ2-6, with D possibly being TRBD1 (5 bases). The germline CDR1 and CDR2 sequences are SQVTM and ANQGSEA. V was pared by 6 bases and J by 0 bases, with 12 bases between. The CDR3 length is 15 residues. CDR3 loop: CSVAGHNSGANVLTF. The CDR3 bases are TGCAGCGTCGCCGGACATAACTCTGGGGCCAACGTCCTGACTTTC. Drawing the rest from reference TRBV29-1 and TRBJ2-6, the complete variable domain is SAVISQKPSRDICQRGTSLTIQCQVDSQVTMMFWYRQQPGQSLTLIATANQGSEATYESGFVIDKFPISRPNLTFSTLTVSNMSPEDSSIYLCSVAGHNSGANVLTFGAGSRLTVL.

This clonotype was seen repeatedly, ten times or more. The chain uses TRBV12-3 or TRBV12-4 and TRBJ1-5; possible D gene TRBD1, 5 bases. V lost 3 bases to trimming and J lost 6 bases, with 9 bases between them. The CDR3 contains 13 residues. The CDR3 here is CASSFGGTQPQHF. DNA for the CDR3: TGTGCCAGCAGTTTTGGGGGGACTCAGCCCCAGCATTTT.